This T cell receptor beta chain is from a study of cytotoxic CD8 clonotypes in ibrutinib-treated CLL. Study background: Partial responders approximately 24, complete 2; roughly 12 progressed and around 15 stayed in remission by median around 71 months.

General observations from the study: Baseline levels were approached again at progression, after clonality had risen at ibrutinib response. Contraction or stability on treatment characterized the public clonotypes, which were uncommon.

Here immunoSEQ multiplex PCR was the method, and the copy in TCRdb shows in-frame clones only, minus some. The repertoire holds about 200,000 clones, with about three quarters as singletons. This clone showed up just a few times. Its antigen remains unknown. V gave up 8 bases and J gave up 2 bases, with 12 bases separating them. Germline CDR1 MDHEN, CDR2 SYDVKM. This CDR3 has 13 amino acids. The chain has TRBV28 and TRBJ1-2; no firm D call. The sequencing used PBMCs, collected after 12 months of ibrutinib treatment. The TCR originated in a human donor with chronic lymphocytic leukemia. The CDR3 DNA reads TGTGCCAGCGGCCTTTCATCCAACTATGGCTACACCTTC. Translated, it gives CASGLSSNYGYTF.